The 17 T cell receptor beta chains below were found in one sample sequenced in a study of cytomegalovirus exposure and HLA in healthy donors. 60 Vbeta and 13 Jbeta primers were used in PCR. TCRdb's table, derived via immunoSEQ multiplex PCR, lists solely in-frame clones and lacks some. The profile shows around 80,000 clones, 78% of them singletons. Sequencing used PBMCs. The source is a man between 35 and 55 years old in good health and CMV-seronegative.

The chain is built from TRBV7-9 and TRBJ1-3; 8 bases match TRBD1. The CDR3 has 15 amino acids. The V gene's germline CDR1 is SEHNR and CDR2 FQNEAQ (reference sequence). The V segment lost 5 bases and the J segment 1 base; nucleotides outside the gene matches: 4. The CDR3, as DNA: TGTGCCAGCAGCCAACAGGGGGGGTCTGGAAACACCATATATTTT. It specifies CASSQQGGSGNTIYF.

The J gene is TRBJ1-1, the V gene TRBV18; D unclear. V was cut by 4 bases and J by 1 base, with 13 bases left in between. This CDR3 spans 15 amino acids. Germline V gene sequence: CDR1 KGHSH, CDR2 LQKENI. This CDR3 is CASSRPGVGNTEAFF. CDR3 in DNA: TGTGCCAGCTCACGACCCGGAGTCGGGAACACTGAAGCTTTCTTT.

The chain is built from TRBV28 and TRBJ2-2; D gene unclear. The CDR3 loop spans 13 amino acids. The V gene lost 8 bases and the J gene lost 0 bases, with 7 bases spanning the gap. Germline assignment: CDR1 MDHEN and CDR2 SYDVKM. The CDR3 DNA is TGTGCCAGCGACAACTCGAACACCGGGGAGCTGTTTTTT. It is translated as CASDNSNTGELFF. The full variable domain, with the rest looked up from reference TRBV28 and TRBJ2-2, is DVKVTQSSRYLVKRTGEKVFLECVQDMDHENMFWYRQDPGLGLRLIYFSYDVKMKEKGDIPEGYSVSREKKERFSLILESASTNQTSMYLCASDNSNTGELFFGEGSRLTVL.

CDR3 bases: TGCGCCAGCAGCTCGACTAGTCTGGGCACAGATACGCAGTATTTT. Translated: CASSSTSLGTDTQYF. V and J are TRBV5-1 and TRBJ2-3, with a tentative D call TRBD2 (6 bases). CDR3 length equals 15 residues. Germline CDR1 is SGHRS and CDR2 is YFSETQ. The ends were cut back, 3 bases at V and 1 base at J, with 12 bases in the middle.

The chain uses TRBV19 and TRBJ2-7, with D perhaps TRBD2 (5 bases). The CDR3 consists of 13 residues. Trimming took 4 bases from V and 4 from J, leaving 11 bases between them. The germline V gene encodes CDR1 LNHDA and CDR2 SQIVND (reference sequence). CDR3 sequence reads: CASSKSLEYEQYF. As DNA, the CDR3 is TGTGCCAGTAGTAAATCACTAGAGTACGAGCAGTACTTC.

The CDR3, as DNA: TGTGCCAGCAGCGCGGGGCTAGGTAACACCGGGGAGCTGTTTTTT. Residues: CASSAGLGNTGELFF. The genes are TRBV5-4 and TRBJ2-2; D may be TRBD2 (6 bases). The V and J ends lost 4 bases and 2 bases respectively, with 12 bases between them. Germline lookup yields CDR1 SGHNT and CDR2 YYREEE (reference sequence). The CDR3 is 15 amino acids. The variable domain in full, completed from reference TRBV5-4 and TRBJ2-2, reads ETGVTQSPTHLIKTRGQQVTLRCSSQSGHNTVSWYQQALGQGPQFIFQYYREEENGRGNFPPRFSGLQFPNYSSELNVNALELDDSALYLCASSAGLGNTGELFFGEGSRLTVL.

This clone was observed once. The chain employs TRBV10-3 and TRBJ2-1; D perhaps matches TRBD1 (6 bases). The V end lost 8 bases, the J end lost 8 bases, and 19 bases lay between the germline ends. The CDR3 has 14 residues. Germline V CDR1 and CDR2: ENHRY, SYGVKD. This CDR3 is CAIGRRRGFDEQFF. CDR3 DNA: TGTGCCATCGGTCGGCGCAGGGGCTTCGATGAGCAGTTCTTC.

The rearrangement links TRBV6-5 to TRBJ1-4; 9 bases line up with TRBD1. The CDR3 contains 15 residues. Looked up from germline, CDR1 is MNHEY and CDR2 is SVGAGI. V shed 4 bases and J 10 bases; nucleotides not matched to a gene: 10. The CDR3 DNA follows: TGTGCCAGCAGTTCCCCACAGGGGGCGAGGGGAAAACTGTTTTTT. This translates into CASSSPQGARGKLFF.

This clone occurred a few times. V and J are TRBV11-2 and TRBJ2-1; TRBD2 agrees at 9 bases. V dropped 3 bases and J dropped 6; count of bases not matched to a gene: 9. The V gene's germline CDR1 is SGHAT and CDR2 FQNNGV. This CDR3 is built from 16 residues. In nucleotides, the CDR3 is TGTGCCAGCAGCTTTGACAGTAGCGGGAGCCGCAATGAGCAGTTCTTC. Residues: CASSFDSSGSRNEQFF.

In this sample, this clone turned up once. The gene calls are TRBV19 and TRBJ1-2; D is possibly TRBD1 (6 bases). Per germline, CDR1 LNHDA and CDR2 SQIVND (reference sequence). The V and J ends lost 6 bases and 6 bases respectively, with 17 bases between them. The CDR3 length is 14 residues. The CDR3 DNA sequence: TGTGCCAGTAGGTGGTCGGGACAAGGGAATGGCTACACCTTC. As protein: CASRWSGQGNGYTF.

The chain links TRBV29-1 to TRBJ1-1, with D tentatively TRBD1 (5 bases). Germline CDR1 SQVTM, CDR2 ANQGSEA. This CDR3 has 11 residues. Trimming pared 6 bases from V and 3 bases from J, leaving 8 bases between. The CDR3, as DNA: TGCAGCGTCGGAGGGGACACTGAAGCTTTCTTT. Translation gives CSVGGDTEAFF.

This clone was seen more than once but under ten times. The chain carries TRBV6-5 and TRBJ2-7; 8 bases agree with TRBD2. The CDR3 has 15 amino acids. CDR1 MNHEY and CDR2 SVGAGI come from the germline V gene. Trimming removed 6 bases from V and 0 bases from J; junction bases left unmatched: 7. The CDR3 protein is CASRERETSSYEQYF. CDR3 nucleotide sequence: TGTGCCAGCAGGGAGCGGGAGACAAGCTCCTACGAGCAGTACTTC.

This rearrangement joins TRBV29-1 to TRBJ1-1; 9 bases are shared with TRBD1. From germline, CDR1 is SQVTM and CDR2 ANQGSEA. The CDR3 has 14 residues. J was trimmed by 4 bases and V by 7 bases; bases with no gene match: 10. Here the CDR3 DNA reads TGCAGCGCTCAACAGGGGGCGCGTCTCACTGAAGCTTTCTTT. Translation: CSAQQGARLTEAFF.

The rearrangement links TRBV7-3 to TRBJ2-5; perhaps TRBD1 as D (6 bases). CDR3 length: 13 residues. V was clipped by 1 base and J by 3 bases, with 6 bases between them. Germline assignment: CDR1 SGHTA and CDR2 FQGTGA. CDR3 nucleotide sequence: TGTGCCAGCAGCTTAAACAGGGAAGAGACCCAGTACTTC. It encodes CASSLNREETQYF.

This clone was found once. The V gene is TRBV2, the J gene TRBJ2-5; weak D call: TRBD1 (6 bases). The last part of the DNA fits TRBJ2-7 better; the J call may be wrong. CDR1 SNHLY and CDR2 FYNNEI come from the germline V gene. This CDR3 has 14 amino acids. CDR3 DNA sequence: TGTGCCAGCAGTGATGGGACATGGGGCTACGAGCAGTACTTC. Amino acid sequence: CASSDGTWGYEQYF.

The rearrangement links TRBV27 to TRBJ2-3, with 10 positions matching TRBD2. Germline V lookup: CDR1 MNHEY, CDR2 SMNVEV (reference sequence). This CDR3 region has 17 residues. V lost 3 bases, J lost 6 bases, and 12 bases stayed unmatched. In DNA form, the CDR3 reads TGTGCCAGCAGTTTCTTTCCTGAGCGGGAGGGAAAGGATACGCAGTATTTT. This gives the protein CASSFFPEREGKDTQYF.

The chain carries TRBV4-2 and TRBJ2-7; TRBD1 might be the D (5 bases). Germline V gene data show CDR1 as LGHNA and CDR2 as YNFKEQ. The CDR3 totals 14 residues. V lost 2 bases to trimming and J lost 2 bases, with 10 bases between them. The CDR3 spells CASSQTGGTYEQYF. The DNA for the CDR3 is TGTGCCAGCAGCCAAACAGGCGGAACCTACGAGCAGTACTTC.